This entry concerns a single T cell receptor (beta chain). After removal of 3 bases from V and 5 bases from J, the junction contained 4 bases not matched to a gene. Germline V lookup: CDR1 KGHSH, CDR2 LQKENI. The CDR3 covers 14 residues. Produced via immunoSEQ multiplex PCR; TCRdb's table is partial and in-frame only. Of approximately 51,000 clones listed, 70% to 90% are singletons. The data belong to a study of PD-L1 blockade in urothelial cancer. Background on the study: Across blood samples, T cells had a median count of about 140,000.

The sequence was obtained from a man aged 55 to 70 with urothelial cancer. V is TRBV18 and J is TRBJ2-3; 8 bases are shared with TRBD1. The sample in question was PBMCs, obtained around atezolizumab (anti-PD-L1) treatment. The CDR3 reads CASSPSGGGDTQYF. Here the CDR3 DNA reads TGTGCCAGCTCACCTTCAGGGGGCGGAGATACGCAGTATTTT.